The 28 T cell receptor beta chains reported below all come from one sample, sequenced in a study of blood T cells in healthy people across ages. The second PCR ran roughly 7 to 12 cycles with a sample-barcoded 5' primer and J-beta primers. Each CDR3 protein gets one entry after TCRdb re-called the 5' RACE reads with MiXCR. The table records approximately 850,000 distinct CDR3 sequences, roughly 44% of them present only once. Sequenced material: blood. The receptors stem from a man in his sixties in good health.

V and J are TRBV18 and TRBJ2-2; 7 bases fit TRBD1. The trim removed 3 bases at V and 3 bases at J, leaving 4 bases unmatched. CDR3 length: 15 residues. Germline V gene sequence: CDR1 KGHSH, CDR2 LQKENI. CDR3 nucleotide sequence: TGTGCCAGCTCACCGAGACAGGGTGACACCGGGGAGCTGTTTTTT. It yields the protein CASSPRQGDTGELFF.

This clonotype was picked up a small number of times. The V call is TRBV20-1, the J call TRBJ2-5; maybe TRBD2 (6 bases). CDR1 and CDR2 (germline): DFQATT, SNEGSKA (reference sequence). Trimming stripped 2 bases from V and 7 bases from J, with 17 bases between. There are 14 residues in the CDR3. CDR3 nucleotides: TGCAGTGCTAGACCAATAGCGGTCCCGGGGACCCAGTACTTC. Residues: CSARPIAVPGTQYF.

The chain is built from TRBV7-2 and TRBJ2-5, with a possible D match to TRBD1 (6 bases). The germline gives CDR1 SGHTA, CDR2 FQGNSA. This CDR3 spans 13 amino acids. The ends were cut back, 6 bases at V and 11 bases at J, with 19 bases in the middle. The CDR3 DNA follows: TGTGCCAGCAGGGGGGCAATTCGCAATGAGCAGTACTTC. Its translation is CASRGAIRNEQYF.

The rearrangement joins TRBV12-3 or TRBV12-4 to TRBJ2-3; 7 nucleotides match TRBD2. This CDR3 comprises 17 residues. J was trimmed by 5 bases and V by 5 bases; bases with no gene match: 16. CDR3 loop: CASSRTTSVRGGDTQYF. CDR3 DNA: TGTGCCAGCAGTCGAACAACTAGCGTTCGGGGAGGAGATACGCAGTATTTT.

This clonotype was seen a handful of times. This chain uses TRBV9 with TRBJ1-6, with a possible D match to TRBD1 (5 bases). The germline CDR1 and CDR2 sequences are SGDLS and YYNGEE. The CDR3 contains 14 residues. V was pared by 4 bases and J by 5 bases, with 10 bases between. CDR3 sequence: CASSSGPDNSPLHF. DNA of the CDR3: TGTGCCAGCAGCTCGGGACCGGATAATTCACCCCTCCACTTT.

The chain couples TRBV12-3 or TRBV12-4 to TRBJ1-2; no clear D. The CDR3 length is 13 residues. V dropped 3 bases and J dropped 4 bases, with 9 bases sitting between them. The CDR3 loop reads CASSFVDRYGYTF. The CDR3 DNA is TGTGCCAGCAGTTTCGTGGACCGCTATGGCTACACCTTC.

This clonotype turned up a few times. The chain couples TRBV7-8 to TRBJ2-6; possibly TRBD2 for D (5 bases). Trimming removed 2 bases from V and 1 base from J, with 15 bases in between. This CDR3 contains 18 residues. Germline CDR1 and CDR2: SGHVS and FQNEAQ. The CDR3 spells CASSLFREGLSGANVLTF. The CDR3 nucleotides read TGTGCCAGCAGCTTATTTCGTGAAGGACTTTCTGGGGCCAACGTCCTGACTTTC. Full variable domain (remainder filled in from reference TRBV7-8 and TRBJ2-6): GAGVSQSPRYKVAKRGQDVALRCDPISGHVSLFWYQQALGQGPEFLTYFQNEAQLDKSGLPSDRFFAERPEGSVSTLKIQRTQQEDSAVYLCASSLFREGLSGANVLTFGAGSRLTVL.

J is TRBJ2-7 and V is TRBV2; 9 bases are a match to TRBD1. The DNA end favors TRBJ2-5, so the J call may be wrong. Germline V gives CDR1 SNHLY, CDR2 FYNNEI. The CDR3 is 14 residues long. The CDR3 DNA sequence: TGTGCCAGCATCAGAGGACCACAGGGGGCGACCCAGTACTTC. Protein: CASIRGPQGATQYF.

The gene calls are TRBV4-1 and TRBJ1-2; D may be TRBD1 (5 bases). Germline V gives CDR1 MGHRA, CDR2 YSYEKL. Deletions cut 0 bases from V and 1 base from J, with 12 bases between. The CDR3 runs 16 residues. The CDR3 nucleotides read TGCGCCAGCAGCCAAGAGGACAATCGAGGTAACTATGGCTACACCTTC. As protein: CASSQEDNRGNYGYTF.

This clonotype has just one count. Germline is not matched at one junction end, which may reflect a read error. The rearrangement links TRBV6-1 to TRBJ2-1; D perhaps matches TRBD1 (6 bases). This CDR3 is built from 14 residues. The germline V gene has CDR1 MNHNS and CDR2 SASEGT. CDR3 in amino acids: CASSDQGLYNERFF. Here the CDR3 DNA reads TGTGCCAGCAGTGACCAGGGGCTCTACAATGAGCGGTTCTTC.

The chain has TRBV7-2 and TRBJ1-2; D gene uncertain. The CDR3 extends over 14 amino acids. Germline V CDR1 and CDR2: SGHTA, FQGNSA. Trimming shortened V by 1 base and J by 8 bases, and 14 bases separated the two germline ends. Here the CDR3 DNA reads TGTGCCAGCAGCTTAGGGCAGCGGACGGGCGGCTACACCTTC. It translates to CASSLGQRTGGYTF. Supplemented by reference TRBV7-2 and TRBJ1-2, the full variable domain reads GAGVSQSPSNKVTEKGKDVELRCDPISGHTALYWYRQSLGQGLEFLIYFQGNSAPDKSGLPSDRFSAERTGGSVSTLTIQRTQQEDSAVYLCASSLGQRTGGYTFGSGTRLTVV.

This clonotype showed up many times. The rearrangement uses TRBV7-6 and TRBJ1-1, with D possibly being TRBD1 (5 bases). CDR3 length: 19 amino acids. Germline V CDR1 and CDR2: SGHVS, FNYEAQ. The V gene lost 5 bases and the J gene lost 0 bases, with 25 bases spanning the gap. The CDR3 loop reads CASSPDSITGSHMNTEAFF. The CDR3 bases are TGTGCCAGCAGCCCAGACAGTATTACGGGGTCACACATGAACACTGAAGCTTTCTTT.

The chain carries TRBV6-2 or TRBV6-3 and TRBJ2-7; D possibly corresponds to TRBD2 (6 bases). This CDR3 is 14 amino acids long. From germline, CDR1 is MNHEY and CDR2 SVGEGT. The V end lost 7 bases, the J end lost 1 base, and 14 bases lay between the germline ends. CDR3 loop: CASTRGVSSYEQYF. The CDR3 DNA sequence: TGTGCCAGCACGCGGGGAGTATCATCCTACGAGCAGTACTTC.

The chain uses TRBV9 and TRBJ2-4, with D possibly being TRBD1 (5 bases). V was trimmed by 2 bases and J by 5 bases, leaving 8 bases between them. The CDR3 sequence is 13 residues long. Germline V gives CDR1 SGDLS, CDR2 YYNGEE. DNA of the CDR3: TGTGCCAGCAGCGTGGGGCAGCAAAACATTCAGTACTTC. Amino acids: CASSVGQQNIQYF.

The chain is built from TRBV9 and TRBJ2-5; a possible D gene is TRBD2 (7 bases). V was clipped by 2 bases and J by 4 bases, with 12 bases between them. From germline, CDR1 is SGDLS and CDR2 YYNGEE. The CDR3 contains 14 residues. The CDR3 sequence: CASSVEGGIETQYF. The CDR3 DNA sequence: TGTGCCAGCAGCGTGGAGGGGGGGATAGAGACCCAGTACTTC.

The J gene is TRBJ1-1, the V gene TRBV6-5; D gene uncertain. V was trimmed by 4 bases and J by 4 bases, leaving 13 bases between them. This CDR3 is 14 amino acids long. Germline CDR1 and CDR2: MNHEY and SVGAGI. The CDR3 bases are TGTGCCAGCAGTTGGAGGGAGGGAGGCACTGAAGCTTTCTTT. Protein: CASSWREGGTEAFF.

The chain employs TRBV12-3 or TRBV12-4 and TRBJ1-5; D is ambiguous. The CDR3 length is 15 residues. V shed 5 bases and J shed 5 bases, with 16 bases lying between them. The CDR3 region has the DNA TGTGCCAGCAGTCCAGCCGGTCGACCGGATCAGCCCCAGCATTTT. Its protein is CASSPAGRPDQPQHF.

In this sample, this clonotype turned up a few times. This chain links TRBV28 with TRBJ1-5; D gene unclear. The germline gives CDR1 MDHEN, CDR2 SYDVKM. V lost 7 bases, J lost 4 bases, and 17 bases lay in between. CDR3 length: 15 amino acids. The CDR3 nucleotides read TGTGCCAGCACCCAGTTCACGGAAGGGAATCAGCCCCAGCATTTT. As protein: CASTQFTEGNQPQHF. The entire variable domain, with the rest obtained from reference TRBV28 and TRBJ1-5, is as follows: DVKVTQSSRYLVKRTGEKVFLECVQDMDHENMFWYRQDPGLGLRLIYFSYDVKMKEKGDIPEGYSVSREKKERFSLILESASTNQTSMYLCASTQFTEGNQPQHFGDGTRLSIL.

This clonotype has a count of ten or more. This chain connects TRBV29-1 to TRBJ2-7; the D gene is possibly TRBD2 (7 bases). CDR3 length equals 13 residues. Germline assignment: CDR1 SQVTM and CDR2 ANQGSEA. Deletions cut 7 bases from V and 6 bases from J, with 19 bases between. The CDR3: CSAMGGRDAEQYF. Written as DNA, the CDR3 is TGCAGCGCAATGGGGGGGCGCGATGCCGAGCAGTACTTC.

The chain links TRBV7-9 to TRBJ2-7; D is tentatively TRBD1 or TRBD2 (5 bases each). Trimming removed 1 base at V and 0 bases at J, with 13 bases between. Germline assignment: CDR1 SEHNR and CDR2 FQNEAQ (reference sequence). The CDR3 has 16 amino acids. CDR3 region: CASSLGPRDGSYEQYF. The CDR3 coding sequence is TGTGCCAGCAGCTTAGGACCCCGGGACGGCTCCTACGAGCAGTACTTC. Looking up the rest from reference TRBV7-9 and TRBJ2-7 gives the full variable domain: DTGVSQNPRHKITKRGQNVTFRCDPISEHNRLYWYRQTLGQGPEFLTYFQNEAQLEKSRLLSDRFSAERPKGSFSTLEIQRTEQGDSAMYLCASSLGPRDGSYEQYFGPGTRLTVT.

This clonotype was seen only a few times. The DNA for the CDR3 is TGCAGTGCTAGACCCCCTAACGTTCGCTCCGATACGCAGTATTTT. Amino acids: CSARPPNVRSDTQYF. The chain links TRBV20-1 to TRBJ2-3; no reliable D call. Between the trimmed V and J ends, which lost 2 bases and 6 bases, there was a span of 18 bases. Per germline, CDR1 DFQATT and CDR2 SNEGSKA (reference sequence). The CDR3 is 15 amino acids.

In its sample, this clonotype was seen a few times. The chain carries TRBV7-6 and TRBJ2-5; D perhaps matches TRBD1 (6 bases). Per the germline V gene, CDR1 is SGHVS and CDR2 is FNYEAQ. The CDR3 sequence is 12 residues long. V dropped 5 bases and J dropped 4 bases, with 8 bases sitting between them. In nucleotides, the CDR3 is TGTGCCAGCAGCATGGGGGCAGAGACCCAGTACTTC. Translating gives CASSMGAETQYF.

This sequence joins TRBV14 and TRBJ2-5, with TRBD2 matching 13 bases. CDR1 SGHDN and CDR2 FVKESK come from the germline V gene. CDR3 size: 15 residues. J was trimmed by 5 bases and V by 4 bases; bases with no gene match: 4. As DNA, the CDR3 is TGTGCCAGCAGCCGAGGACTAGCGGGGGCCGAGACCCAGTACTTC. Translating gives CASSRGLAGAETQYF.

This chain connects TRBV7-2 to TRBJ2-4; 11 bases align to TRBD2. CDR1 and CDR2 from the germline V gene are SGHTA and FQGNSA. The CDR3 consists of 17 residues. V lost 5 bases, J lost 1 base, and 7 bases stayed unmatched. CDR3 in amino acids: CASSPRASGGAKNIQYF. CDR3 DNA sequence: TGTGCCAGCAGCCCCCGAGCTAGCGGGGGGGCCAAAAACATTCAGTACTTC.

About this clonotype itself: Because it lacks the conserved phenylalanine or tryptophan at the end, this CDR3 is likely a read error. The V gene is TRBV12-3 or TRBV12-4, the J gene TRBJ2-1, with D possibly TRBD2 on 5 matching bases. The CDR3 extends over 14 amino acids. The V gene lost 7 bases and the J gene lost 4 bases, with 14 bases spanning the gap. CDR3 DNA sequence: TGTGCCAGCACCAGAGAGGGCAGGTACAATGAGCAGTTCGTC. It encodes CASTREGRYNEQFV.

The V gene is TRBV7-9, the J gene TRBJ2-7; 7 nucleotides align to TRBD2. Germline CDR1 and CDR2: SEHNR and FQNEAQ (reference sequence). This CDR3 spans 12 amino acids. The V gene end was trimmed by 8 bases and the J gene end by 3 bases; junction bases not matched to a gene: 4. CDR3 DNA: TGTGCCAGCGGTCTAGCGGACTACGAGCAGTACTTC. It encodes CASGLADYEQYF.

This sequence joins TRBV18 and TRBJ1-5; a weak D match, TRBD1 (5 bases). The CDR3 spans 13 residues. Germline loops: CDR1 KGHSH, CDR2 LQKENI. Trimming removed 4 bases from V and 6 bases from J, with 10 bases in between. The CDR3 DNA reads TGTGCCAGCTCACGCGGGACCTCTCAGCCCCAGCATTTT. It specifies CASSRGTSQPQHF.

This clonotype has just a few counts. The genes are TRBV20-1 and TRBJ1-5; D not resolved. V lost 2 bases and J 2 bases, leaving 10 bases between the germline ends. Germline assignment: CDR1 DFQATT and CDR2 SNEGSKA (reference sequence). The CDR3 is 14 amino acids. The DNA for the CDR3 is TGCAGTGCTAGACTGCCATGGGGCAATCAGCCCCAGCATTTT. It translates to CSARLPWGNQPQHF.